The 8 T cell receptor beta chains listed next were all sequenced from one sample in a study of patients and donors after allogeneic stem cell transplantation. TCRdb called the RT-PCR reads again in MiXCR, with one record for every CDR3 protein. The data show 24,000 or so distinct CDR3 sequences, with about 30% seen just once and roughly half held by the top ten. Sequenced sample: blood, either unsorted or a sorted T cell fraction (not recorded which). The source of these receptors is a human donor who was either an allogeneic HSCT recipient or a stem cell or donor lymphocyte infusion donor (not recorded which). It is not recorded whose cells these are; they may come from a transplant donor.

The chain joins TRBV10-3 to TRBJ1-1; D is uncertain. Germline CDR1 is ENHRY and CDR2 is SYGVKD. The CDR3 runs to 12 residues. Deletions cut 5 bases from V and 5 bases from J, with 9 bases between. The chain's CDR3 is CAISPTPTEAFF. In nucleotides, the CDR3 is TGTGCCATCAGTCCGACTCCTACTGAAGCTTTCTTT.

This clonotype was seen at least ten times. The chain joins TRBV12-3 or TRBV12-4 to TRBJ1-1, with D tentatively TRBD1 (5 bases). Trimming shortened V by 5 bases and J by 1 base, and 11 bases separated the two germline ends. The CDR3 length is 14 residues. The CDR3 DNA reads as TGTGCCAGCAGTCCAGGGTGGGGGAACACTGAAGCTTTCTTT. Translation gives CASSPGWGNTEAFF.

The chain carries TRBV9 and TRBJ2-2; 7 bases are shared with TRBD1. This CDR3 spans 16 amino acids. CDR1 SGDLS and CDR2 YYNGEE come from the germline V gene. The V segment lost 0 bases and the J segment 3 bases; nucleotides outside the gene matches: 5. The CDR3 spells CASSVGGGPYTGELFF. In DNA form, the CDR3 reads TGTGCCAGCAGCGTAGGAGGGGGCCCTTACACCGGGGAGCTGTTTTTT.

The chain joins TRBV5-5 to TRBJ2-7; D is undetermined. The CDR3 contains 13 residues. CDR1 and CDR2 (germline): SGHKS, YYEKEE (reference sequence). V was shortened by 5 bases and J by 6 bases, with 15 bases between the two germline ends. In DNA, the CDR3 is TGTGCCAGCAGTCCGCCAGGAAGGACCGAGCAGTACGTC. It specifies CASSPPGRTEQYV.

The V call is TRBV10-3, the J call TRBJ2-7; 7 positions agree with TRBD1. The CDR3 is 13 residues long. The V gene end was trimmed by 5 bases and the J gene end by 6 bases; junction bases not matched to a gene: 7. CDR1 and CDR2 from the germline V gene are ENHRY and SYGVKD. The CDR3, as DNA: TGTGCCATCAGTCCACAGGGGTTTGGCGAGCAGTACGTC. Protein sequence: CAISPQGFGEQYV.

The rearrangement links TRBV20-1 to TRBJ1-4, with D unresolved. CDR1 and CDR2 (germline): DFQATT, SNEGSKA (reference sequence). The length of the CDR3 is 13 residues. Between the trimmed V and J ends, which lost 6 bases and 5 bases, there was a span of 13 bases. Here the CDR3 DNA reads TGCAGTGCCTGGGGAAGGAGCAATGAAAAACTGTTTTTT. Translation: CSAWGRSNEKLFF.

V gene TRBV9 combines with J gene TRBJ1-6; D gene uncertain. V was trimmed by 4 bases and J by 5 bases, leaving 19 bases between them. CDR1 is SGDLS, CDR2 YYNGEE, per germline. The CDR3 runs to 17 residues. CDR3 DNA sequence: TGTGCCAGCAGCTCCCGACCCCAACCCGGTCATAATTCACCCCTCCACTTT. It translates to CASSSRPQPGHNSPLHF.

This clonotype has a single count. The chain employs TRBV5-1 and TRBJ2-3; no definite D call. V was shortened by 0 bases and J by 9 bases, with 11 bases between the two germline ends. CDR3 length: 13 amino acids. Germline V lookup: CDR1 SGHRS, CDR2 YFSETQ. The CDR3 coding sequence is TGCGCCAGCAGCTTGGTGTGGGGAAACACGCAGTATTTT. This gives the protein CASSLVWGNTQYF.